This TCR beta chain emerged from a study of beta chain features in type 1 diabetes. This clone showed up just a few times. Its antigen is still unknown. Expressed TCRB transcripts were sequenced because the isolated RNA had all been reverse transcribed beforehand. Using immunoSEQ multiplex PCR, the repertoire was profiled, and TCRdb retains in-frame clones only, with some absent. The table has 600,000 or so clones, about an eighth seen once; the top ten hold roughly 0.11%. The CDR3 contains 16 residues. Trimming pared 1 base from V and 6 bases from J, leaving 16 bases between. Germline V gene data show CDR1 as SEHNR and CDR2 as FQNEAQ (reference sequence). Study observations and caveats: More deletions and fewer insertions at VDJ junctions were found in patients with type 1 diabetes. Patients showed naive, central memory and Treg TCRB repertoires that appeared more similar than those of healthy donors. Patients with Type 1 diabetes showed moderately but significantly shorter TCRB CDR3s in all four CD4+ subsets.

Sequencing used naive CD4+ T cells from blood. The chain has TRBV7-9 and TRBJ1-5; D is possibly TRBD1 (6 bases). The sequence was collected from a man younger than 45 with type 1 diabetes. CDR3 residues: CASSLDLGAVSQPQHF. The CDR3 region has the DNA TGTGCCAGCAGCTTAGATTTGGGGGCGGTGAGTCAGCCCCAGCATTTT.